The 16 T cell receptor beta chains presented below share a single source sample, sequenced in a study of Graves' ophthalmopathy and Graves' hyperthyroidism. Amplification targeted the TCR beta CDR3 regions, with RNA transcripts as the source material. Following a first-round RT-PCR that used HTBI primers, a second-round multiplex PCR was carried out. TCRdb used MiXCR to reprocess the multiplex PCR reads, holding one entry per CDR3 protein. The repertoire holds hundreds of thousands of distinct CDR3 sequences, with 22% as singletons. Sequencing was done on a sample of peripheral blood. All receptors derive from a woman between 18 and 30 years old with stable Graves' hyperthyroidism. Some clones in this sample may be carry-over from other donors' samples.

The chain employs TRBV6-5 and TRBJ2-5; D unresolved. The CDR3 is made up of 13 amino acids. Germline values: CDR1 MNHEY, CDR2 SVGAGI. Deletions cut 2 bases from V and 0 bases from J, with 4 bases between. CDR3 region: CASSYNYQETQYF. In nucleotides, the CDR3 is TGTGCCAGCAGTTACAACTACCAAGAGACCCAGTACTTC.

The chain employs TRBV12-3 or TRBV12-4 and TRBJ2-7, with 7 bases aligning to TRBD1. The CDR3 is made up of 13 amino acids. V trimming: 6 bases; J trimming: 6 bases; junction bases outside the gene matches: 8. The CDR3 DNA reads TGTGCCAGCAGCTCGACAGGGATCGGCGAGCAGTACTTC. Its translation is CASSSTGIGEQYF.

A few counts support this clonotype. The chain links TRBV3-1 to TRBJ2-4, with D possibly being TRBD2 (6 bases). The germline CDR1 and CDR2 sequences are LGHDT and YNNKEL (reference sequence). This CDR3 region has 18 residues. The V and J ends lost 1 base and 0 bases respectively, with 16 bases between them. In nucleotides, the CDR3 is TGTGCCAGCAGCCAAGGTAACTCACCGGGACTAGCCAAAAACATTCAGTACTTC. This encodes CASSQGNSPGLAKNIQYF.

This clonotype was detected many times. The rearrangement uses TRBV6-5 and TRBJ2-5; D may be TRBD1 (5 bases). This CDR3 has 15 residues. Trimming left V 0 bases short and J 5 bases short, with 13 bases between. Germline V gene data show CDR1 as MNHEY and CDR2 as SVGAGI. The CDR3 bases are TGTGCCAGCAGTTACTCGAGTAGGGGCCCGGAGACCCAGTACTTC. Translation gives CASSYSSRGPETQYF.

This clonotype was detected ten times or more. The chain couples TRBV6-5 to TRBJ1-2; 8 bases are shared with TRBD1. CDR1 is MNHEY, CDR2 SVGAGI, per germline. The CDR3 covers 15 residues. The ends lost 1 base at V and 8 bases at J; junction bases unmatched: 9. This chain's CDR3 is CASSYLTGTGNGYTF. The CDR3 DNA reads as TGTGCCAGCAGTTACTTAACCGGGACAGGAAACGGCTACACCTTC.

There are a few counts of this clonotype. This chain's CDR3 is CASRGTETQYF. DNA of the CDR3: TGTGCCAGCAGAGGTACGGAGACCCAGTACTTC. The V gene is TRBV2, the J gene TRBJ2-5; no firm D call. The CDR3 runs 11 residues. V dropped 6 bases and J dropped 5 bases, with 7 bases sitting between them. Germline CDR1 SNHLY, CDR2 FYNNEI.

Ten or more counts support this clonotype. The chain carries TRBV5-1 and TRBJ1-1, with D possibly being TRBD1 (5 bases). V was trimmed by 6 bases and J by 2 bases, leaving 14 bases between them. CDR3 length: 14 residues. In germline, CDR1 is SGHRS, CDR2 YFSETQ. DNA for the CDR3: TGCGCCAGCACCAAACAGGACATTAACACTGAAGCTTTCTTT. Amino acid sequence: CASTKQDINTEAFF.

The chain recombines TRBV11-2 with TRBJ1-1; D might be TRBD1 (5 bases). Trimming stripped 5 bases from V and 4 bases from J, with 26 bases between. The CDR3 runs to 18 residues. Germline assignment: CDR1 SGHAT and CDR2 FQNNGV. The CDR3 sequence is CASSLYGTGSGRGTEAFF. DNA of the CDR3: TGTGCCAGCAGCCTTTACGGGACGGGTTCCGGGCGTGGCACTGAAGCTTTCTTT.

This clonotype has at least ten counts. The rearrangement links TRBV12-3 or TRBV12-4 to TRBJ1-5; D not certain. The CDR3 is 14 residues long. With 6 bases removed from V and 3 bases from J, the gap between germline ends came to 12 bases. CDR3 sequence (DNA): TGTGCCAGCAGCCATGATGGCCCCAATCAGCCCCAGCATTTT. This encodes CASSHDGPNQPQHF.

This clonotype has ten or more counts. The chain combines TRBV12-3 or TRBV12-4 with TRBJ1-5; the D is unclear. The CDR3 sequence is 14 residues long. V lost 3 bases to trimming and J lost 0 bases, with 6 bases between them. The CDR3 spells CASSFMNSNQPQHF. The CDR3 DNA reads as TGTGCCAGCAGTTTTATGAATAGCAATCAGCCCCAGCATTTT.

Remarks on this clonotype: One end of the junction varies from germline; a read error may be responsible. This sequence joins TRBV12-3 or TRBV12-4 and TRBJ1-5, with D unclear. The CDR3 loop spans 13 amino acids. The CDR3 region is CASSFVQNQPQHF. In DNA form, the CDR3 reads TGTGCCAGCAGTTTCGTACAGAATCAGCCTCAGCATTTT.

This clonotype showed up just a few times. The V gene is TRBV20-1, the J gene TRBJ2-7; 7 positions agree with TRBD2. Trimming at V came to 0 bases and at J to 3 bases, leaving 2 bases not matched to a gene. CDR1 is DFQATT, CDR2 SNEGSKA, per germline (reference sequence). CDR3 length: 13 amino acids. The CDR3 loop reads CSAREASGYEQYF. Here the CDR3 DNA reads TGCAGTGCTAGAGAGGCTAGCGGCTACGAGCAGTACTTC.

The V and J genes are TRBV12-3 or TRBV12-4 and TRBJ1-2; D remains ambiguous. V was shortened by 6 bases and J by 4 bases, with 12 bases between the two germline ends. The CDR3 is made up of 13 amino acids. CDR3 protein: CASRGGSGYGYTF. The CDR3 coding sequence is TGTGCCAGCAGAGGAGGCTCCGGCTATGGCTACACCTTC.

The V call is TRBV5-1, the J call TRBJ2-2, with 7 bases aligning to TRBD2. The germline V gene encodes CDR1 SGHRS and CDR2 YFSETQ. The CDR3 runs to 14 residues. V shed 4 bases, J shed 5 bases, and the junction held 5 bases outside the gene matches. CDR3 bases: TGCGCCAGCAGCCGACCGGGGGGAACCGGGGAGCTGTTTTTT. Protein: CASSRPGGTGELFF.

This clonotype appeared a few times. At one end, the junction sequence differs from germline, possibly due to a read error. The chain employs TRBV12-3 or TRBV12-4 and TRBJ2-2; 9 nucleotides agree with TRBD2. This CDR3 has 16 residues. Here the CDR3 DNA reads TGTGCCAGCAGTGTAGCGGGGGATTTGGACACCGGGGAGCTGTTTTTT. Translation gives CASSVAGDLDTGELFF.

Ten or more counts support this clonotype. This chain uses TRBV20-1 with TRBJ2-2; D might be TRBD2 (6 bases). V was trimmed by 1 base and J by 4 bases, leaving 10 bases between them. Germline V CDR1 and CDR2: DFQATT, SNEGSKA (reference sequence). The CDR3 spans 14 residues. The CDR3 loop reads CSARADYATGELFF. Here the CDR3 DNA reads TGCAGTGCTAGAGCGGACTATGCCACCGGGGAGCTGTTTTTT.